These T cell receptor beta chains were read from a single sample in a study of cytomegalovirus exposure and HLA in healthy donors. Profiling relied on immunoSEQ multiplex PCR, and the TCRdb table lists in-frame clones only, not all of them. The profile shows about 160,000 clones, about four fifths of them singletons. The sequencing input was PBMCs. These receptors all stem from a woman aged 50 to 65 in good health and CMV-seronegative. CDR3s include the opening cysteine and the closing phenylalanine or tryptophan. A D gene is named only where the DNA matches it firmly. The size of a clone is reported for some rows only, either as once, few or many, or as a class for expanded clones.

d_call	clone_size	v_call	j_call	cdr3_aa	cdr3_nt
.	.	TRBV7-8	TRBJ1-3	CASSLLAGRARRGNTIYF	TGTGCCAGCAGCTTACTCGCGGGACGGGCTAGGAGGGGAAACACCATATATTTT
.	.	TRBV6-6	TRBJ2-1	CASRDRRAGGNEQFF	TGTGCCAGCAGGGACCGGAGGGCAGGGGGTAATGAGCAGTTCTTC
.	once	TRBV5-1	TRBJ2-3	CASSPEAHAALTDTQYF	TGCGCCAGCAGCCCCGAGGCCCACGCTGCTCTCACAGATACGCAGTATTTT
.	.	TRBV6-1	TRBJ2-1	CASTERGLVNEQFF	TGTGCCAGCACAGAGAGGGGGTTGGTCAATGAGCAGTTCTTC
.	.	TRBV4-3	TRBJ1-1	CASSQGAGWVTEAFF	TGCGCCAGCAGCCAAGGGGCAGGGTGGGTCACTGAAGCTTTCTTT
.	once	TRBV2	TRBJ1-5	CASTEAGGNNQPQHF	TGTGCCAGCACCGAAGCGGGGGGGAACAATCAGCCCCAGCATTTT
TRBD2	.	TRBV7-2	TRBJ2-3	CASSLEAGGADTQYF	TGTGCCAGCAGCTTAGAAGCGGGAGGGGCAGATACGCAGTATTTT
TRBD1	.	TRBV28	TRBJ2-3	CASNARDRATDTQYF	TGTGCCAGCAACGCCCGGGACAGGGCAACAGATACGCAGTATTTT
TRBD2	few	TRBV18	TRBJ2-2	CASSPLGTSTGELFF	TGTGCCAGCTCACCGCTCGGGACTAGCACCGGGGAGCTGTTTTTT
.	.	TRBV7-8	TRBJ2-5	CASSLRQVQETQYF	TGTGCCAGCAGCTTAAGACAGGTCCAAGAGACCCAGTACTTC
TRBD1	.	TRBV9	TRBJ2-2	CASSGTANTGELFF	TGTGCCAGCTCCGGGACAGCGAACACCGGGGAGCTGTTTTTT
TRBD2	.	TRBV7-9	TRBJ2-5	CSSSFQRGAQYF	TGTTCCAGCAGCTTTCAGCGGGGGGCGCAGTACTTC
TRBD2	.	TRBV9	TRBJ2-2	CASSVPAGGPNTGELFF	TGTGCCAGCAGCGTACCAGCGGGGGGGCCCAACACCGGGGAGCTGTTTTTT
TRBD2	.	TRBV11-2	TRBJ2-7	CASSLASGTSYEQYF	TGTGCCAGCAGCTTAGCTAGCGGGACCTCATACGAGCAGTACTTC
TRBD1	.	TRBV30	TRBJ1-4	CAWSAGTGGLNEKLFF	TGTGCCTGGAGTGCCGGGACAGGGGGATTAAATGAAAAACTGTTTTTT
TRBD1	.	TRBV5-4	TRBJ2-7	CASRPDRGQDEQYF	TGTGCCAGCAGACCCGACAGGGGGCAGGACGAGCAGTACTTC
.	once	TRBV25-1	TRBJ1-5	CASSHRATNQPQHF	TGTGCCAGCAGTCACAGGGCCACTAATCAGCCCCAGCATTTT
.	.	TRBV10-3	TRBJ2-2	CAISEQGQNTGELFF	TGTGCCATCAGTGAGCAAGGACAGAACACCGGGGAGCTGTTTTTT
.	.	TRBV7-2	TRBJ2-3	CASSLVVAPQYF	TGTGCCAGCAGCTTAGTAGTAGCACCGCAGTATTTT
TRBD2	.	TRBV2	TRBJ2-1	CATTGGANEQFF	TGTGCCACCACCGGGGGGGCAAATGAGCAGTTCTTC
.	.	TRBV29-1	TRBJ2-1	CSVEITTTASIYNEQFF	TGCAGCGTTGAAATTACTACTACGGCGAGTATTTACAATGAGCAGTTCTTC
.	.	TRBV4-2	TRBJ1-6	CASSQERGSGNSPLHF	TGTGCCAGCAGCCAAGAAAGGGGATCCGGGAATTCACCCCTCCACTTT
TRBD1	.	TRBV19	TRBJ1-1	CASSIGRTGGNTEAFF	TGTGCCAGTAGTATAGGCAGGACAGGCGGGAACACTGAAGCTTTTTTT
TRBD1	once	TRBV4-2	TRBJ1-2	CASSQEHRGDYGYTF	TGTGCCAGCAGCCAAGAACACAGGGGGGACTATGGCTACACCTTC
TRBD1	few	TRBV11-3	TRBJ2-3	CASSPGTGRTDTQYF	TGTGCCAGCAGCCCCGGGACAGGGCGCACAGATACGCAGTATTTT
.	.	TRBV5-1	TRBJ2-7	CASSYYRAVYEQYF	TGCGCCAGCAGCTACTATAGAGCTGTCTACGAGCAGTACTTC
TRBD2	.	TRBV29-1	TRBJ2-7	CSARLAGVYEQYF	TGCAGCGCACGACTAGCGGGGGTGTACGAGCAGTACTTC
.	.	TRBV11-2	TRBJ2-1	CASSLAGTYNEQFF	TGTGCCAGCAGCTTAGCGGGGACCTACAATGAGCAGTTCTTC
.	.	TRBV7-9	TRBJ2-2	CSSSFVLGDTGELFF	TGTTCCAGCAGCTTCGTACTAGGAGACACCGGGGAGCTGTTTTTT